These 18 T cell receptor beta chains originate from one sample sequenced in a study of blood T cells in healthy people across ages. Using a J-beta primer mix together with a sample-barcoded 5' primer, a second PCR was run for about 7 to 12 cycles. Using its own MiXCR run on the 5' RACE reads, TCRdb lists one record per CDR3 protein. The repertoire consists of some 640,000 distinct CDR3 sequences, with over 45% occurring once and the leading ten covering around a third. Material: blood. The origin of the receptors is an older woman in good health.

This clonotype was detected a few times. V is TRBV7-2 and J is TRBJ2-7; either TRBD1 or TRBD2 may supply D (7 bases each). CDR1 is SGHTA and CDR2 is FQGNSA in the germline V gene. This CDR3 comprises 16 residues. The ends were cut back, 0 bases at V and 4 bases at J, with 16 bases in the middle. For the CDR3, the DNA is TGTGCCAGCAGCTTAGCGCAGGGGGGGCGCGGTTACGAGCAGTACTTC. Amino acids: CASSLAQGGRGYEQYF. Using reference TRBV7-2 and TRBJ2-7 for the parts outside the CDR3, the full variable domain is GAGVSQSPSNKVTEKGKDVELRCDPISGHTALYWYRQSLGQGLEFLIYFQGNSAPDKSGLPSDRFSAERTGGSVSTLTIQRTQQEDSAVYLCASSLAQGGRGYEQYFGPGTRLTVT.

The genes are TRBV6-2 or TRBV6-3 and TRBJ2-1; 12 nucleotides agree with TRBD2. The CDR3 contains 16 residues. Looked up from germline, CDR1 is MNHEY and CDR2 is SVGEGT. V shed 5 bases and J 3 bases; nucleotides not matched to a gene: 5. DNA of the CDR3: TGTGCCAGCAGTCCCTGGACTAGCGGGGACTACAATGAGCAGTTCTTC. It specifies CASSPWTSGDYNEQFF.

Only a few counts were recorded for this clonotype. The CDR3 sequence is CATQDVKTQYF. The CDR3 coding sequence is TGTGCCACCCAGGATGTGAAGACCCAGTACTTC. This rearrangement joins TRBV6-6 to TRBJ2-5; D uncertain. The ends were cut back, 10 bases at V and 6 bases at J, with 12 bases in the middle. Germline loops: CDR1 MNHNY, CDR2 SVGAGI (reference sequence). The CDR3 spans 11 residues.

In this sample, this clonotype turned up a few times. This chain connects TRBV9 to TRBJ2-7, with TRBD1 as a possible D gene (8 bases). The CDR3 is 18 amino acids. CDR1 SGDLS and CDR2 YYNGEE come from the germline V gene. The V gene lost 3 bases and the J gene lost 3 bases, with 25 bases spanning the gap. The CDR3 bases are TGTGCCAGCAGCGCCCGGGACAGGACTTCCGCGGGGGTCTACGAGCAGTACTTC. Protein sequence: CASSARDRTSAGVYEQYF.

There are a few counts of this clonotype. At one end the junction does not follow the germline gene, possibly because of a read error. The chain is built from TRBV7-2 and TRBJ1-4, with TRBD1 matching over 8 bases. The CDR3 runs 17 residues. Germline V gene lookup returns CDR1 SGHTA and CDR2 FQGNSA. The chain's CDR3 is CASSPRRQGATNEKLFF. DNA for the CDR3: TGTGCCAGCAGCCCCCGACGGCAGGGGGCAACTAATGAAAAGCTGTTTTTT. Variable domain in full (rest from reference TRBV7-2 and TRBJ1-4): GAGVSQSPSNKVTEKGKDVELRCDPISGHTALYWYRQSLGQGLEFLIYFQGNSAPDKSGLPSDRFSAERTGGSVSTLTIQRTQQEDSAVYLCASSPRRQGATNEKLFFGSGTQLSVL.

The rearrangement links TRBV27 to TRBJ2-1; D remains ambiguous. Germline V gene lookup returns CDR1 MNHEY and CDR2 SMNVEV (reference sequence). The V end lost 3 bases, the J end lost 14 bases, and 14 bases lay between the germline ends. There are 12 residues in the CDR3. The CDR3 protein is CASSFTELGEFF. In DNA form, the CDR3 reads TGTGCCAGCAGTTTTACAGAGCTTGGGGAGTTCTTC.

This rearrangement joins TRBV4-3 to TRBJ1-1; no reliable D call. V was trimmed by 1 base and J by 0 bases, leaving 9 bases between them. The CDR3 consists of 15 residues. Germline-derived CDR1 and CDR2 are LGHNA and YSLEER. CDR3 DNA: TGCGCCAGCAGCCAAGTACCATGGCTGAACACTGAAGCTTTCTTT. Translated: CASSQVPWLNTEAFF.

This chain uses TRBV6-2 or TRBV6-3 with TRBJ2-7; D is possibly TRBD2 (6 bases). CDR1 is MNHEY, CDR2 SVGEGT, per germline. V was pared by 2 bases and J by 5 bases, with 13 bases between. The CDR3 consists of 14 residues. CDR3 residues: CASSYDGGLNEQYF. The CDR3 bases are TGTGCCAGCAGTTACGACGGGGGACTCAACGAGCAGTACTTC.

This chain joins TRBV20-1 and TRBJ2-1; D uncertain. Germline lookup yields CDR1 DFQATT and CDR2 SNEGSKA (reference sequence). This CDR3 contains 10 residues. Trimming pared 5 bases from V and 4 bases from J, leaving 3 bases between. CDR3 protein: CSAVYNEQFF. The CDR3 DNA sequence: TGCAGTGCTGTATACAATGAGCAGTTCTTC.

V is TRBV29-1 and J is TRBJ2-1, with D maybe TRBD2 (5 bases). Trimming removed 3 bases from V and 4 bases from J, with 16 bases in between. The V gene's germline CDR1 is SQVTM and CDR2 ANQGSEA. This CDR3 spans 15 amino acids. The CDR3 spells CSVDPGLASYNEQFF. DNA for the CDR3: TGCAGCGTTGACCCTGGCCTAGCCTCGTACAATGAGCAGTTCTTC.

This clonotype has just one count. One end of the junction does not line up with germline, which may come from a read error. The chain joins TRBV7-9 to TRBJ2-1; TRBD2 matches at 13 bases. Germline CDR1 SEHNR, CDR2 FQNEAQ (reference sequence). The CDR3 is made up of 16 amino acids. The CDR3 protein is CASSPSGLAGVNVQFF. The CDR3 DNA reads as TGTGCCAGCAGCCCTAGCGGACTAGCGGGAGTCAATGTGCAGTTCTTC. The entire variable domain, with the rest obtained from reference TRBV7-9 and TRBJ2-1, is as follows: DTGVSQNPRHKITKRGQNVTFRCDPISEHNRLYWYRQTLGQGPEFLTYFQNEAQLEKSRLLSDRFSAERPKGSFSTLEIQRTEQGDSAMYLCASSPSGLAGVNVQFFGPGTRLTVL.

The chain has TRBV6-1 and TRBJ1-1, with D perhaps matching TRBD1 (5 bases). There are 17 residues in the CDR3. Trimming pared 4 bases from V and 2 bases from J, leaving 20 bases between. Germline V gene data show CDR1 as MNHNS and CDR2 as SASEGT. DNA for the CDR3: TGTGCCAGCAGTGTTGAGGGCCAGGGTAAGTTCAACACTGAAGCTTTCTTT. Protein sequence: CASSVEGQGKFNTEAFF.

This clonotype was recorded a few times. The CDR3 DNA follows: TGCAGTGCTAGCGGTAATATTAACACTGAAGCTTTCTTT. This translates into CSASGNINTEAFF. The V call is TRBV20-1, the J call TRBJ1-1; D unresolved. CDR1 and CDR2 from the germline V gene are DFQATT and SNEGSKA (reference sequence). The CDR3 sequence is 13 residues long. Trimming stripped 3 bases from V and 2 bases from J, with 10 bases between.

J is TRBJ1-4 and V is TRBV7-9; 7 bases match TRBD1. CDR1 and CDR2 from the germline V gene are SEHNR and FQNEAQ (reference sequence). The CDR3 runs to 16 residues. With V trimmed by 1 base and J by 0 bases, 2 bases remained unmatched. The CDR3 nucleotides are TGTGCCAGCAGCTTAGGGGACAGAGCAACTAATGAAAAACTGTTTTTT. Amino acids: CASSLGDRATNEKLFF.

In this sample, this clonotype turned up a few times. The V call is TRBV28, the J call TRBJ2-5, with 7 bases aligning to TRBD2. Germline V lookup: CDR1 MDHEN, CDR2 SYDVKM. This CDR3 has 14 amino acids. With 1 base clipped from V and 5 bases from J, the junction kept 4 bases outside the gene matches. This CDR3 reads CASSLSDGRETQYF. The CDR3 DNA is TGTGCCAGCAGTTTATCGGACGGGAGGGAGACCCAGTACTTC.

A few counts support this clonotype. This rearrangement joins TRBV12-3 or TRBV12-4 to TRBJ2-5; TRBD2 might be the D (5 bases). The J call is doubtful: the DNA matches TRBJ2-7 better. This CDR3 is built from 12 residues. CDR3 DNA: TGTGCCAGCAGTTTTTTCGGGGACGAGCAGTACTTC. This codes for CASSFFGDEQYF.

The rearrangement joins TRBV28 to TRBJ2-7; D is possibly TRBD1 (6 bases). The length of the CDR3 is 13 residues. The V end lost 6 bases, the J end lost 3 bases, and 12 bases lay between the germline ends. Germline V lookup: CDR1 MDHEN, CDR2 SYDVKM. Written as DNA, the CDR3 is TGTGCCAGCAGCAGCGACAGGTACTACGAGCAGTACTTC. Its translation is CASSSDRYYEQYF.

The V and J genes are TRBV20-1 and TRBJ2-1; possibly TRBD2 for D (6 bases). Germline loops: CDR1 DFQATT, CDR2 SNEGSKA (reference sequence). The CDR3 consists of 14 residues. The CDR3 sequence is CRGEAGSWANEQFF. The CDR3 DNA sequence: TGCAGAGGGGAGGCGGGAAGTTGGGCAAATGAGCAGTTCTTC.